This is a list of T cell receptor beta chains from one sample in a study of cytomegalovirus exposure and HLA in healthy donors. This table comes from immunoSEQ multiplex PCR, and its TCRdb copy is limited to in-frame clones, with some not included. The sample has roughly 93,000 clones, around three quarters seen once; the top ten hold roughly 0.6%. The sample comprised PBMCs. The receptors stem from a young man in good health and CMV-seronegative. Both conserved end residues are part of each CDR3. The D gene is left open where the match is weak. A row's size may be missing; if present it is once, few, many or a size class.

V,D,J,size,DNA,CDR3
TRBV18,TRBD1,TRBJ1-3,.,TGTGCCAGCTCACTATCCCCCGGGACAGGGTCTGGAAACACCATATATTTT,CASSLSPGTGSGNTIYF
TRBV18,.,TRBJ2-1,.,TGTGCCAGCTCACCGATGGGAACAGGCTCCTACAATGAGCAGTTCTTC,CASSPMGTGSYNEQFF
TRBV15,TRBD2,TRBJ2-6,few,TGTGCCACCAGCAGAACCGGGGGGGACTCTGGGGCCAACGTCCTGACTTTC,CATSRTGGDSGANVLTF
TRBV6-5,TRBD1,TRBJ1-6,few,TGTGCCAGCAGTTACCCAAGGACAGGGGGCGCGCCCCTCCACTTT,CASSYPRTGGAPLHF
TRBV11-2,TRBD1,TRBJ1-1,once,TGTGCCAGCAGCTTATCTGACAGGGCGGTCTTT,CASSLSDRAVF
TRBV19,TRBD1,TRBJ1-3,.,TGTGCCAGTAGTGGGACAGCTGGAAACACCATATATTTT,CASSGTAGNTIYF
TRBV5-6,.,TRBJ1-5,.,TGTGCCAGCAGCTTGGGCAGAAATCAGCCCCAGCATTTT,CASSLGRNQPQHF
TRBV7-9,.,TRBJ2-1,.,TGTGCCAGCAGCGACGAGAGGGCGTACCCCGCACTTAGGTTCTTC,CASSDERAYPALRFF
TRBV5-6,.,TRBJ2-2,.,TGTGCCAGCAGCCTACGAACGGGGGTTGGCACCGGGGAGCTGTTTTTT,CASSLRTGVGTGELFF
TRBV5-6,TRBD2,TRBJ2-1,once,TGTGCCAGCAGCTTGGGACTAGCGGGAAAATACAATGAGCAGTTCTTC,CASSLGLAGKYNEQFF
TRBV9,.,TRBJ2-5,.,TGTGCCAGCAGCGTAGGTAGGGGGATGGAGACCCAGTACTTC,CASSVGRGMETQYF
TRBV7-9,.,TRBJ2-1,.,TGTGCCAGCAGCTTAGGCTTCAGATCTCCCACCCCCGGGTACAATGAGCAGTTCTTC,CASSLGFRSPTPGYNEQFF
TRBV5-4,.,TRBJ1-1,.,TGTGCCAGCAGCCGTCAGGGAGGAGGAACTGAAGCTTTCTTT,CASSRQGGGTEAFF
TRBV19,.,TRBJ2-2,.,TGTGCCAGTAGTATGGCGGGGGCCACCGGGGAGCTGTTTTTT,CASSMAGATGELFF
TRBV29-1,.,TRBJ2-7,.,TGCAGCGTTGTCGGACAGCTCGAGCAGTACTTC,CSVVGQLEQYF
TRBV5-5,.,TRBJ2-1,.,TGTGCCAGCACCCCCTGGGAGACAGGTGGGAATGAGCAGTTCTTC,CASTPWETGGNEQFF
TRBV5-1,.,TRBJ2-3,.,TGCGCCAGCAGCTTGGGCGGCACCACAGATACGCAGTATTTT,CASSLGGTTDTQYF
TRBV5-1,TRBD1,TRBJ2-5,.,TGCGCCAGCAGCCCGGGTCGACAGGGTTCTTTCGAGACCCAGTACTTC,CASSPGRQGSFETQYF
TRBV9,.,TRBJ2-3,.,TGTGCCAGCAGCGCCGGGTGGCCGGTTAGCACAGATACGCAGTATTTT,CASSAGWPVSTDTQYF
TRBV6-5,TRBD1,TRBJ1-5,few,TGTGCCAGCAGTTACGACAGGGGTCAGCCCCAGCATTTT,CASSYDRGQPQHF
TRBV7-9,.,TRBJ1-6,.,TGTGCCAGCAGCTCTAAGGGGGATTCACCCCTCCACTTT,CASSSKGDSPLHF
TRBV19,TRBD1,TRBJ1-1,.,TGTGCCAGTAGTATCAGGGGGCGAGCTTTCTTT,CASSIRGRAFF
TRBV5-6,.,TRBJ2-5,.,TGTGCCAGCAGCTTGGTCAGGCAGGGGGGCGAGACCCAGTACTTC,CASSLVRQGGETQYF
TRBV27,TRBD2,TRBJ2-3,.,TGTGCCAGCAGTTCAGCGGGAGTTGGGTGGGGAATTGGCACAGATACGCAGTATTTT,CASSSAGVGWGIGTDTQYF
TRBV7-9,.,TRBJ2-4,.,TGTGCCAGCAGCTTAGCCTTAGGTCAGGATAAAAACATTCAGTACTTC,CASSLALGQDKNIQYF
TRBV15,.,TRBJ1-3,.,TGTGCCACCAGGGGCCCGGACTCTGGAAACACCATATATTTT,CATRGPDSGNTIYF
TRBV4-3,TRBD1,TRBJ1-1,.,TGCGCCAGCAGCTGGACGGGACAGGGGGTTACCACTGAAGCTTTCTTT,CASSWTGQGVTTEAFF
TRBV7-9,TRBD1,TRBJ2-7,.,TGTGCCAGCAGCGGGGGGACAGGGGACCCCTACGAGCAGTACTTC,CASSGGTGDPYEQYF
TRBV7-3,.,TRBJ2-1,.,TGTGCCAGCAGCTTAGATCAGGTCTCCTACAATGAGCAGTTCTTC,CASSLDQVSYNEQFF
TRBV4-2,TRBD1,TRBJ1-1,.,TGTGCCAGCAGCCAAGAGACAGGGCATAACACTGAAGCTTTCTTT,CASSQETGHNTEAFF
TRBV7-6,TRBD2,TRBJ2-2,.,TGTGCCAGCAGCTCCTACCTAGCGGGTATAAACACCGGGGAGCTGTTTTTT,CASSSYLAGINTGELFF
TRBV4-2,TRBD1,TRBJ1-2,once,TGTGCCAGCAGCCCACAGGGGGCGCGATCTGGCTACACCTTC,CASSPQGARSGYTF
TRBV5-1,TRBD2,TRBJ2-3,.,TGCGCCAGCAGCTTGGATCGGGGGGGAACAGATACGCAGTATTTT,CASSLDRGGTDTQYF
TRBV6-5,.,TRBJ2-2,.,TGTGCCAGCAGTTCTCAAATGGGCCCCGGGGAGCTGTTTTTT,CASSSQMGPGELFF
TRBV5-1,.,TRBJ2-3,.,TGCGCCAGCAGCTTGGACAGGGCAGGGACAGATACGCAGTATTTT,CASSLDRAGTDTQYF
TRBV19,TRBD1,TRBJ1-5,few,TGTGCCAGTGCAGGGGGCGCGGGGAGTAGGGGTCAGCCCCAGCATTTT,CASAGGAGSRGQPQHF
TRBV18,.,TRBJ1-3,.,TGTGCCAGCTCACCACGCAGGGCTGGAAACACCATATATTTT,CASSPRRAGNTIYF
TRBV7-8,.,TRBJ1-4,.,TGTGCCAGCAGCTTAGCCGGGAATACCTTAACTAATGAAAAACTGTTTTTT,CASSLAGNTLTNEKLFF
TRBV7-9,.,TRBJ1-1,.,TGTGCCAGCAGCCGCGGGCTAAACACTGAAGCTTTCTTT,CASSRGLNTEAFF
TRBV12-5,TRBD1,TRBJ1-2,.,TGTGCTAGTGGTCTTCCAAATGGTACGGGGGGACAGGGGGTGTATGGCTACACCTTC,CASGLPNGTGGQGVYGYTF
TRBV13,.,TRBJ2-2,.,TGTGCCAGCAGCTTAGGGGTCGGGAACACCGGGGAGCTGTTTTTT,CASSLGVGNTGELFF
TRBV7-2,TRBD2,TRBJ2-1,.,TGTGCCAGCAGCTTAGGTTGGGGTCAGGGCGGGGGTGAGCAGTTCTTC,CASSLGWGQGGGEQFF
TRBV29-1,TRBD1,TRBJ2-2,.,TGCAGCGTCCCACAGGGGCCCACCGGGGAGCTGTTTTTT,CSVPQGPTGELFF
TRBV7-3,.,TRBJ2-2,.,TGTGCCAGCAGCTTATGGGGGGGCAACACCGGGGAGCTGTTTTTT,CASSLWGGNTGELFF
TRBV2,.,TRBJ2-1,.,TGTGCCAGCCTCTCCCAGACACGGAATAACAATGAGCAGTTCTTC,CASLSQTRNNNEQFF
TRBV9,TRBD1,TRBJ1-3,.,TGTGCCAGCAGCGCGGATTGGGGACAGGGTGGATCTGGAAACACCATATATTTT,CASSADWGQGGSGNTIYF
TRBV7-9,.,TRBJ2-4,.,TGTGCCAGCAGCTTAGCACTCGCAGGCATTCAGTACTTC,CASSLALAGIQYF
TRBV4-2,TRBD1,TRBJ1-2,.,TGTGCCAGCAGCCAGGAAGACAGGGGTGGTAACTATGGCTACACCTTC,CASSQEDRGGNYGYTF
TRBV5-4,.,TRBJ2-1,.,TGTGCCAGCAGCTTGGCGTCCGGGATGGGCTCCTACAATGAGCAGTTCTTC,CASSLASGMGSYNEQFF
TRBV18,TRBD1,TRBJ2-3,.,TGTGCCAGCTCACCCCGGACAGGGGGCACAGATACGCAGTATTTT,CASSPRTGGTDTQYF
TRBV25-1,TRBD1,TRBJ1-2,.,TGTGCCAGCAGTGGTGGACAGGGAGCGGTCGGGGACTATGCCTACACCTTC,CASSGGQGAVGDYAYTF
TRBV18,TRBD1,TRBJ2-7,.,TGTGCCAGCTCGACCGGGGCAGGGGGCTCCTACGAGCAGTACTTC,CASSTGAGGSYEQYF